A selection of T cell receptor beta chains follows, all from one sample in a study of early T cells in non-severe SARS-CoV-2 infection. TCRdb re-derived calls from the 5' RACE reads in MiXCR, one entry per CDR3 protein. The sample consists of 55,000 to 80,000 distinct CDR3 sequences, around 12% of them appearing once. Source: whole blood, taken at baseline. The receptors were gathered from an adult who was a healthcare worker with PCR-confirmed SARS-CoV-2 infection or an uninfected control (not recorded which). Both conserved end residues are part of each CDR3. D genes are given only for firm matches. Only some rows state a clone size, as once, few, many or a class for expanded clones.

j_gene: TRBJ1-1
d_gene: -
v_gene: TRBV7-2
abundance: few
CDR3aa: CASSPRQVKGTEAFF
CDR3nt: TGTGCCAGCAGCCCCAGACAGGTCAAGGGCACTGAAGCTTTCTTT

j_gene: TRBJ2-7
d_gene: -
v_gene: TRBV19
abundance: -
CDR3aa: CASRKTATNRYEQYF
CDR3nt: TGTGCCAGTAGAAAGACAGCAACTAATCGCTACGAGCAGTACTTC

j_gene: TRBJ2-2
d_gene: -
v_gene: TRBV6-2/TRBV6-3
abundance: few
CDR3aa: CASRIPALRLEYTGELFF
CDR3nt: TGTGCCAGCAGAATACCCGCCCTTCGACTAGAGTACACCGGGGAGCTGTTTTTT

j_gene: TRBJ1-1
d_gene: TRBD1
v_gene: TRBV6-7
abundance: -
CDR3aa: CASSGTGAEAFF
CDR3nt: TGTGCCAGCAGTGGGACAGGCGCTGAAGCTTTCTTT

j_gene: TRBJ2-1
d_gene: -
v_gene: TRBV29-1
abundance: -
CDR3aa: CSVGGEGYNEQFF
CDR3nt: TGCAGCGTTGGGGGGGAAGGTTACAATGAGCAGTTCTTC

j_gene: TRBJ2-1
d_gene: -
v_gene: TRBV19
abundance: -
CDR3aa: CATNTYNEQFF
CDR3nt: TGTGCCACGAATACTTACAATGAGCAGTTCTTC

j_gene: TRBJ1-2
d_gene: TRBD1
v_gene: TRBV7-8
abundance: -
CDR3aa: CASSRRDRVYGYTF
CDR3nt: TGTGCCAGCAGCCGCCGGGACAGGGTCTATGGCTACACCTTC

j_gene: TRBJ1-5
d_gene: TRBD1
v_gene: TRBV6-2/TRBV6-3
abundance: -
CDR3aa: CASSYSGARQGNQPQHF
CDR3nt: TGTGCCAGCAGTTACTCGGGTGCCAGACAGGGAAATCAGCCCCAGCATTTT

j_gene: TRBJ1-5
d_gene: TRBD1
v_gene: TRBV6-6
abundance: -
CDR3aa: CASSGQGTSDQPQHF
CDR3nt: TGTGCCAGCAGTGGACAGGGGACGTCTGATCAGCCCCAGCATTTT

j_gene: TRBJ2-7
d_gene: -
v_gene: TRBV12-5
abundance: many
CDR3aa: CASGLWQTYEQYF
CDR3nt: TGTGCTAGTGGTTTGTGGCAGACCTACGAGCAGTACTTC

j_gene: TRBJ2-1
d_gene: TRBD2
v_gene: TRBV7-2
abundance: few
CDR3aa: CASSLVAGGPYEQFF
CDR3nt: TGTGCCAGCAGCTTAGTGGCGGGGGGGCCGTATGAGCAGTTCTTC

j_gene: TRBJ2-3
d_gene: -
v_gene: TRBV4-1
abundance: few
CDR3aa: CASSQGLRTDTQYF
CDR3nt: TGCGCCAGCAGCCAAGGATTGAGGACAGATACGCAGTATTTT

j_gene: TRBJ2-3
d_gene: -
v_gene: TRBV29-1
abundance: -
CDR3aa: CSVHHPDTQYF
CDR3nt: TGCAGCGTACATCATCCAGATACGCAGTATTTT